Below, one TCR beta chain is given with its context. V lost 4 bases, J lost 0 bases, and 16 bases lay in between. The CDR3 loop spans 17 amino acids. CDR1 LNHDA and CDR2 SQIVND come from the germline V gene (reference sequence). The data derive from a study of blood T cell repertoires in COVID-19. Study-wide context: The United States, Italy and Spain provided the acute and convalescent COVID-19 samples. T cells, B-cell-depleted T cells, or PBMCs provided the cDNA or gDNA that served as material.

Original methodology: Reference gene primer amplification yielded estimated nucleated cell counts. Using immunoSEQ multiplex PCR, the repertoire was profiled, and TCRdb retains in-frame clones only, with some absent. The DNA was the basis for D and trimming; V, J and clone size are from that table. The table lists about 150,000 clones, around nine tenths of them singletons, with over 4.5% in the top ten. The sequenced material came from peripheral blood. The V call is TRBV19, the J call TRBJ1-3; D is unresolved. This TCR came from a human donor in a cohort sampled during active COVID-19. The CDR3 bases are TGTGCCAGTAGTAACGCACCGGGATCAAGCTCTGGAAACACCATATATTTT. Translation gives CASSNAPGSSSGNTIYF.